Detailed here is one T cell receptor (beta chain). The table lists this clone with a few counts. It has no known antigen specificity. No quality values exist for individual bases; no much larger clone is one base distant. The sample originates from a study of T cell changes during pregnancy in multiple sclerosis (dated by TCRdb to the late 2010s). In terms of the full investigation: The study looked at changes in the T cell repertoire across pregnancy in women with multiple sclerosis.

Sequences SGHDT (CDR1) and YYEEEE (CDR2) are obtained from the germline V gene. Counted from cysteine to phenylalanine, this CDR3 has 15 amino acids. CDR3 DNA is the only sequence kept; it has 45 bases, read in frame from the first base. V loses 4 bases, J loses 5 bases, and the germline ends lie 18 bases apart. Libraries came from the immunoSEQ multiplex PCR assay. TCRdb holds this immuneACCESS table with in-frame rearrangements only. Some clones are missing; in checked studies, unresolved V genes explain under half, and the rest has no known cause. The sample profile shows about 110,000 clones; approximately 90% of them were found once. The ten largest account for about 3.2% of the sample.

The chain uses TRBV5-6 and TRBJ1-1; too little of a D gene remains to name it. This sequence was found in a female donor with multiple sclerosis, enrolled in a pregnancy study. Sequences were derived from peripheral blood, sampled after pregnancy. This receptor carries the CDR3 CASSPSWEGWTEAFF. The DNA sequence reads TGTGCCAGCAGCCCTAGTTGGGAGGGTTGGACTGAAGCTTTCTTT.